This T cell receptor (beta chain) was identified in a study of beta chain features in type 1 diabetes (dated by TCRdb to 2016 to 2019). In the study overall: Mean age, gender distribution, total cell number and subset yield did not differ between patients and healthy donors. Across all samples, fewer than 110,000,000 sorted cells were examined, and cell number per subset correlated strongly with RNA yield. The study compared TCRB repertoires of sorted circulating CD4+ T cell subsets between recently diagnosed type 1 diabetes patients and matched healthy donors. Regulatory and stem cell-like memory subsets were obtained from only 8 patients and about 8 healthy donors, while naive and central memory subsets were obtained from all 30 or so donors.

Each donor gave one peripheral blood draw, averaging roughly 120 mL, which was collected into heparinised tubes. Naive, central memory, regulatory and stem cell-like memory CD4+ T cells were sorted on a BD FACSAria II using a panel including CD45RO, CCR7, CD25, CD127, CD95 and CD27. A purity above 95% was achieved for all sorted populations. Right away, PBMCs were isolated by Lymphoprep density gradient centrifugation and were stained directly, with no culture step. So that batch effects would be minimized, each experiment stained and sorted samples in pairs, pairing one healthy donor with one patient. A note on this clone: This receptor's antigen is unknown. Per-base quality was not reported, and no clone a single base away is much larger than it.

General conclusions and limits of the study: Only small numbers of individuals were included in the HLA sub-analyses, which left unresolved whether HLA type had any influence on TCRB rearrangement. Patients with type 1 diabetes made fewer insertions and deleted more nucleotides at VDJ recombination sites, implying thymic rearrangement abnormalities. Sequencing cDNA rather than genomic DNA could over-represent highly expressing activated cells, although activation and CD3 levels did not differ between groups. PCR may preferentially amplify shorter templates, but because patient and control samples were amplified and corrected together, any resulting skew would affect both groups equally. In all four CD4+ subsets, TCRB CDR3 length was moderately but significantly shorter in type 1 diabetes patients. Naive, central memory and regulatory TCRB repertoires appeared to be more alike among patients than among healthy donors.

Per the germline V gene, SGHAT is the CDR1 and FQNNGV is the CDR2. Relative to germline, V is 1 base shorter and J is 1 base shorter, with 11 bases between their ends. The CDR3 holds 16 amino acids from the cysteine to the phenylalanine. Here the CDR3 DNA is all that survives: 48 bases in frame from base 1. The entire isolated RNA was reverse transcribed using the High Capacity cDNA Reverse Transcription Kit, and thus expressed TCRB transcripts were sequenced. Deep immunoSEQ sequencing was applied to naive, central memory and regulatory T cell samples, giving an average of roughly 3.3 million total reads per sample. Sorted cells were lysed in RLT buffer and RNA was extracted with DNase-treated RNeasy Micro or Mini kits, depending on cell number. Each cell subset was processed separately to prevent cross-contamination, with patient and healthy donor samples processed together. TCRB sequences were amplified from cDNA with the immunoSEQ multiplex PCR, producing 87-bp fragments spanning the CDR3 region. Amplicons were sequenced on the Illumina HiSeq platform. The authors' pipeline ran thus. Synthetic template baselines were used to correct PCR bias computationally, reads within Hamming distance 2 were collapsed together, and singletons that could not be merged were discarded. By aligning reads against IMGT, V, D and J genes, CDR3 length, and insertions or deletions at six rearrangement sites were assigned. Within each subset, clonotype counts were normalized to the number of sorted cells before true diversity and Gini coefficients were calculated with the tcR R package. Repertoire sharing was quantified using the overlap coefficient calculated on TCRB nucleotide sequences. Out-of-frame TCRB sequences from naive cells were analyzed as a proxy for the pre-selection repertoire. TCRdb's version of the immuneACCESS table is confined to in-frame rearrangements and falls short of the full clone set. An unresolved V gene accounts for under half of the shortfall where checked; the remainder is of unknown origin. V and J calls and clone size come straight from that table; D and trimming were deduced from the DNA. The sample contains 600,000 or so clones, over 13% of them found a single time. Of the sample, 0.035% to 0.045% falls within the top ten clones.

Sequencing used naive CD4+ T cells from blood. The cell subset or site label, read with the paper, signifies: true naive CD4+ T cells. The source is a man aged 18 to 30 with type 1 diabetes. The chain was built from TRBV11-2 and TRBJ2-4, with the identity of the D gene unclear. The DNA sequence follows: TGTGCCAGCAGCTTAGGCCACTTGGGGGCCAAAAACATTCAGTACTTC. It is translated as CASSLGHLGAKNIQYF.